This T cell receptor beta chain was sequenced during a study of cytomegalovirus exposure and HLA in healthy donors. The overall study: Falling in the Caucasian-associated ancestry cluster were about 83% of around 370 genotyped donors. Study-wide points: Accounts indicate the classifier identified cytomegalovirus status with strong specificity and sensitivity. Most of the CMV-associated TCR beta chains (in a later analysis) appeared to be HLA-restricted. With later analysis, a missense DCLRE1C variant became linked to TCR beta V- and J-gene trimming.

Primers for the PCR totalled 60 Vbeta and 13 Jbeta. The table came from immunoSEQ multiplex PCR; TCRdb's copy has only in-frame clones and leaves some out. The data show a few hundred thousand clones, 70% to 90% seen once. Details on this clone: Its antigen is currently unknown. The sample has other DNA sequences that encode this CDR3 too.

Sequenced input: PBMCs. The origin of this receptor is a man in his thirties or forties in good health and CMV-seronegative.

This CDR3 reads CASSPRVGYGYTF. The DNA for the CDR3 is TGTGCCAGCAGCCCCAGGGTCGGATATGGCTACACCTTC. The J gene is TRBJ1-2, the V gene TRBV7-9, with D possibly TRBD1 on 5 matching bases. Germline assignment: CDR1 SEHNR and CDR2 FQNEAQ (reference sequence). Between the trimmed V and J ends, which lost 5 bases and 5 bases, there was a span of 12 bases. This CDR3 contains 13 residues.